The 10 T cell receptor beta chains listed next were all sequenced from one sample in a study of regulatory dendritic cells for organ transplantation. No antigen has been assigned to these receptors. Allogeneic regulatory or mature dendritic cells were co-cultured for more than 4 days with CFSE-labeled sorted T cells at 1:10. Assay used: immunoSEQ multiplex PCR; TCRdb lists only in-frame clones, some missing. This sample carries about 11,000 clones, 65% to 80% of them seen once, and the ten largest clones take around 2.8%. What was sequenced was memory CD4+ T cells from blood cultured with regulatory dendritic cells. The sample's subset: CD45RO+ memory T cells. The receptors come from a human donor in good health.

The J gene is TRBJ2-5, the V gene TRBV5-1; 8 bases align to TRBD1. Germline V gene lookup returns CDR1 SGHRS and CDR2 YFSETQ. V lost 0 bases, J lost 4 bases, and 8 bases stayed unmatched. The CDR3 consists of 16 residues. The CDR3 DNA reads TGCGCCAGCAGCTTGGGTGGGACAGGAAGAGGAGAGACCCAGTACTTC. It specifies CASSLGGTGRGETQYF.

The V and J genes are TRBV4-3 and TRBJ2-5; D gene ambiguous. Germline V gives CDR1 LGHNA, CDR2 YSLEER. Trimming removed 4 bases from V and 1 base from J, with 13 bases in between. The CDR3 loop spans 15 amino acids. As DNA, the CDR3 is TGCGCCAGCAGCCGCCTTGAGGCCTCCCAAGAGACCCAGTACTTC. Protein sequence: CASSRLEASQETQYF.

The chain couples TRBV4-2 to TRBJ2-1; the match to TRBD2 covers 10 bases. The germline gives CDR1 LGHNA, CDR2 YNFKEQ. This CDR3 spans 13 amino acids. Trimming removed 6 bases from V and 6 bases from J; junction bases left unmatched: 2. The CDR3 DNA sequence: TGTGCCAGCAGATTAGCGGGGGGCAATGAGCAGTTCTTC. This translates into CASRLAGGNEQFF.

The rearrangement joins TRBV19 to TRBJ2-5, with D possibly being TRBD2 (6 bases). The CDR3 contains 14 residues. Germline assignment: CDR1 LNHDA and CDR2 SQIVND (reference sequence). Trimming left V 6 bases short and J 3 bases short, with 14 bases between. The CDR3 nucleotides read TGTGCCAGTAGGAGGGTGGGGGGTGAAGAGACCCAGTACTTC. It yields the protein CASRRVGGEETQYF.

The rearrangement uses TRBV6-4 and TRBJ1-5; D unclear. The V end lost 3 bases, the J end lost 1 base, and 4 bases lay between the germline ends. The V gene's germline CDR1 is MRHNA and CDR2 SNTAGT. CDR3 length equals 13 residues. The CDR3 spells CASSEQSNQPQHF. CDR3 DNA: TGTGCCAGCAGTGAACAGAGCAATCAGCCCCAGCATTTT.

The V and J genes are TRBV4-1 and TRBJ1-2; perhaps TRBD1 as D (5 bases). Germline V gene lookup returns CDR1 MGHRA and CDR2 YSYEKL. The CDR3 covers 15 residues. V dropped 1 base and J dropped 2 bases, with 11 bases sitting between them. For the CDR3, the DNA is TGCGCCAGCAGCCAAGCCTCCGACAGAAACTATGGCTACACCTTC. This translates into CASSQASDRNYGYTF.

The rearrangement uses TRBV5-1 and TRBJ1-2; 9 nucleotides agree with TRBD1. The CDR3 extends over 17 amino acids. V lost 6 bases and J lost 4; bases outside the gene matches: 16. Per the germline V gene, CDR1 is SGHRS and CDR2 is YFSETQ. The DNA of the CDR3 is TGCGCCAGCACTCCTGGACAGGGGTACGGGAGCGGCTATGGCTACACCTTC. It encodes CASTPGQGYGSGYGYTF.

The V gene is TRBV5-4, the J gene TRBJ1-4, with TRBD1 matching over 10 bases. Per the germline V gene, CDR1 is SGHNT and CDR2 is YYREEE (reference sequence). The CDR3 covers 16 residues. Trimming took 4 bases from V and 8 from J; bases not matched to a gene: 11. CDR3 loop: CASSRLGGTGEEKLFF. The DNA of the CDR3 is TGTGCCAGCAGCCGCTTGGGGGGGACAGGGGAAGAAAAACTGTTTTTT.

This chain joins TRBV7-9 and TRBJ1-1; 7 bases align to TRBD1. The germline CDR1 and CDR2 sequences are SEHNR and FQNEAQ (reference sequence). The CDR3 totals 12 residues. V lost 5 bases and J lost 5; bases outside the gene matches: 2. The CDR3 nucleotides are TGTGCCAGCAGCCCAGGGGGGACTGAAGCTTTCTTT. Translation: CASSPGGTEAFF.

V gene TRBV19 combines with J gene TRBJ2-7; the match to TRBD1 covers 9 bases. This CDR3 region has 14 residues. V shed 2 bases and J 6 bases; nucleotides not matched to a gene: 5. Germline V gene sequence: CDR1 LNHDA, CDR2 SQIVND (reference sequence). CDR3 residues: CASSIRTGAPEQYF. For the CDR3, the DNA is TGTGCCAGTAGTATACGGACAGGGGCGCCCGAGCAGTACTTC.